This T cell receptor (beta chain) derives from a study of long-term antiretroviral therapy in people with HIV. General study results and limits: Pre-ART-expanded clones dominated the repertoire at all time points. HIV repertoires showed narrower CDR3 length ranges than controls.

The germline CDR1 and CDR2 sequences are SGHRS and YFSETQ. With V trimmed by 6 bases and J by 8 bases, 16 bases remained unmatched. CDR3 length equals 16 residues. Regarding this clone: Its antigen remains unidentified.

Survey level was the resolution at which the v3.0 immunoSEQ assay ran. TCRdb's copy holds only in-frame clones and misses some; the assay was immunoSEQ multiplex PCR. The sample yields 25,000 or so clones, approximately 90% seen once. Cryopreserved PBMC samples of roughly 0.9-10 million cells were used for DNA extraction. The source material was unsorted PBMCs, sampled 1.9 years after starting antiretroviral therapy. The source of this sequence is a woman aged 25-40 years with HIV. The rearrangement uses TRBV5-1 and TRBJ1-2; 10 bases fit TRBD1. The CDR3 loop reads CASIPGQGSPREGYTF. In nucleotides, the CDR3 is TGCGCCAGCATCCCGGGACAGGGGTCGCCAAGGGAGGGCTACACCTTC. The whole variable domain, filled in from reference TRBV5-1 and TRBJ1-2, reads KAGVTQTPRYLIKTRGQQVTLSCSPISGHRSVSWYQQTPGQGLQFLFEYFSETQRNKGNFPGRFSGRQFSNSRSEMNVSTLELGDSALYLCASIPGQGSPREGYTFGSGTRLTVV.